The 9 T cell receptor beta chains below all came from one sample that was sequenced in a study of OX40 agonist ivuxolimab in advanced cancers. The repertoire was sequenced with immunoSEQ multiplex PCR; TCRdb's copy has only in-frame clones and lacks some. In the table there are tens of thousands of clones, about nine tenths of which are singletons. This specimen consisted of CD4+ or CD8+ T cells sorted from blood, obtained in a trial of the OX40 agonist ivuxolimab. The origin of the receptors is an adult with an advanced solid tumor such as melanoma, head and neck, liver or kidney cancer.

The rearrangement uses TRBV5-1 and TRBJ2-1; D is possibly TRBD1 (5 bases). Per germline, CDR1 SGHRS and CDR2 YFSETQ. The CDR3 has 13 residues. V lost 4 bases and J 3 bases, leaving 8 bases between the germline ends. The CDR3 DNA sequence: TGCGCCAGCAGCCCGCAGGGCTACAATGAGCAGTTCTTC. It is translated as CASSPQGYNEQFF.

This chain connects TRBV7-9 to TRBJ1-1; no clear D gene. The CDR3 runs 14 residues. Trimming shortened V by 5 bases and J by 1 base, and 11 bases separated the two germline ends. CDR1 SEHNR and CDR2 FQNEAQ come from the germline V gene (reference sequence). The CDR3 nucleotides read TGTGCCAGCAGCCCCCTGACTGAGAACACTGAAGCTTTCTTT. Translating it yields CASSPLTENTEAFF.

V gene TRBV2 combines with J gene TRBJ2-1, with 7 bases fitting TRBD1. Germline trimming cut 6 bases from V and 4 bases from J; bases unmatched to any gene: 6. The germline V gene has CDR1 SNHLY and CDR2 FYNNEI. The CDR3 is 14 residues long. The CDR3 sequence: CASSPRDRYNEQFF. The CDR3 bases are TGTGCCAGCAGCCCCCGGGACAGATACAATGAGCAGTTCTTC.

The chain links TRBV2 to TRBJ1-2; D uncertain. Germline CDR1 and CDR2: SNHLY and FYNNEI. V lost 3 bases and J 5 bases, leaving 10 bases between the germline ends. The CDR3 contains 13 residues. The CDR3 DNA reads as TGTGCCAGCAGTGATCCGAGACCGTATGGCTACACCTTC. Translated: CASSDPRPYGYTF. Looking up the rest from reference TRBV2 and TRBJ1-2 gives the full variable domain: EPEVTQTPSHQVTQMGQEVILRCVPISNHLYFYWYRQILGQKVEFLVSFYNNEISEKSEIFDDQFSVERPDGSNFTLKIRSTKLEDSAMYFCASSDPRPYGYTFGSGTRLTVV.

The V and J genes are TRBV6-6 and TRBJ2-7, with 7 bases matching TRBD1. Trimming removed 6 bases from V and 1 base from J; junction bases left unmatched: 9. This CDR3 region has 15 residues. Germline V gene data show CDR1 as MNHNY and CDR2 as SVGAGI (reference sequence). The DNA of the CDR3 is TGTGCCAGCAGGGAAAGACAGGGTTTTTCCTACGAGCAGTACTTC. Translated: CASRERQGFSYEQYF.

This rearrangement joins TRBV7-9 to TRBJ1-2; 9 bases match TRBD1. With V trimmed by 6 bases and J by 4 bases, 9 bases remained unmatched. CDR3 length: 15 amino acids. Germline V gene data show CDR1 as SEHNR and CDR2 as FQNEAQ (reference sequence). The CDR3 region has the DNA TGTGCCAGCAGGGGTGAGACAGGGGGGCCCTATGGCTACACCTTC. Encoded protein: CASRGETGGPYGYTF.

The rearrangement uses TRBV5-4 and TRBJ2-5; 7 bases are shared with TRBD1. The CDR3 runs to 14 residues. Germline-derived CDR1 and CDR2 are SGHNT and YYREEE (reference sequence). Trimming removed 2 bases from V and 1 base from J; junction bases left unmatched: 2. CDR3 region: CASSFGTAQETQYF. In DNA form, the CDR3 reads TGTGCCAGCAGCTTTGGGACAGCCCAAGAGACCCAGTACTTC.

In its sample, this clone was seen a few times. The chain links TRBV5-1 to TRBJ1-1; D remains unclear. There are 14 residues in the CDR3. The germline V gene encodes CDR1 SGHRS and CDR2 YFSETQ. Trimming removed 4 bases at V and 0 bases at J, with 10 bases between. Written as DNA, the CDR3 is TGCGCCAGCAGCCGATCCCAAATGAACACTGAAGCTTTCTTT. This codes for CASSRSQMNTEAFF.

The chain links TRBV11-2 to TRBJ2-2; D gene unclear. Germline values: CDR1 SGHAT, CDR2 FQNNGV. This CDR3 region has 16 residues. V was trimmed by 5 bases and J by 0 bases, leaving 13 bases between them. DNA of the CDR3: TGTGCCAGCAGCCCAGTTGGATACTCGAACACCGGGGAGCTGTTTTTT. It is translated as CASSPVGYSNTGELFF.